This TCR beta chain was sequenced in a study of beta chain features in type 1 diabetes. The whole isolated RNA underwent reverse transcription, so sequencing captured expressed TCRB transcripts. Some clones are missing from TCRdb's copy, which holds only in-frame ones; the method was immunoSEQ multiplex PCR. This sample has hundreds of thousands of clones, with around 28% found just once. Trimming cost V 4 bases and J 4 bases, with 8 bases left between them. This CDR3 spans 13 amino acids. The germline V gene encodes CDR1 SGHRS and CDR2 YFSETQ. About this clone: Within the sample, other DNA sequences also encode this same CDR3.

The source of this sequence is a man between 18 and 29 years old in good health. V usage is TRBV5-1 and J usage is TRBJ2-2; a weak D match, TRBD2 (5 bases). The sequenced sample was naive CD4+ T cells from blood. CDR3 protein: CASSIEGTGELFF. In DNA form, the CDR3 reads TGCGCCAGCAGCATTGAGGGCACCGGGGAGCTGTTTTTT.